Shown below are 17 T cell receptor beta chains from a single sample sequenced in a study of resident and recirculating memory T cells in vitiligo. Sequenced by immunoSEQ multiplex PCR; TCRdb stores in-frame clones only, minus some. The table records 70,000 to 75,000 clones, about nine tenths of them present only once. The sample comprised blood. The receptors stem from a male donor with vitiligo.

This clone came up a few times. The V and J genes are TRBV15 and TRBJ1-1; tentatively, D is TRBD1 (6 bases). Germline values: CDR1 LNHNV, CDR2 YYDKDF (reference sequence). This CDR3 has 14 residues. Trimming removed 1 base at V and 9 bases at J, with 15 bases between. CDR3 DNA: TGTGCCACCAGCAGAGGAAATACAGGGAATCAAGCTTTCTTT. This sequence encodes CATSRGNTGNQAFF.

The rearrangement uses TRBV6-4 and TRBJ1-1; no clear D gene. In germline, CDR1 is MRHNA, CDR2 SNTAGT. The CDR3 spans 13 residues. The V end was cut by 4 bases, the J end by 1 base, with 7 bases between. In nucleotides, the CDR3 is TGTGCCAGCAGTGTGTCCAGGAACACTGAAGCTTTCTTT. This gives the protein CASSVSRNTEAFF.

The V call is TRBV6-5, the J call TRBJ2-1; TRBD1 matches at 8 bases. CDR1 and CDR2 from the germline V gene are MNHEY and SVGAGI. This CDR3 is 14 amino acids long. Trimming took 3 bases from V and 8 from J; bases not matched to a gene: 6. CDR3: CASSYSGQGYEQFF. CDR3 nucleotide sequence: TGTGCCAGCAGTTATTCAGGACAGGGCTATGAGCAGTTCTTC.

This chain connects TRBV19 to TRBJ2-1; perhaps TRBD2 as D (6 bases). The CDR3 loop spans 15 amino acids. Germline V gene data show CDR1 as LNHDA and CDR2 as SQIVND (reference sequence). V was cut by 3 bases and J by 3 bases, with 12 bases left in between. The CDR3 nucleotides read TGTGCCAGTAGTATCGGGGGTGGAAACTACAATGAGCAGTTCTTC. Encoded protein: CASSIGGGNYNEQFF.

CDR3 coding DNA: TGTGCCAGTAGTCTATATTTCGGCGGCCAGACCAGTCGGGGCTACACCTTC. Protein sequence: CASSLYFGGQTSRGYTF. This chain links TRBV19 with TRBJ1-2; D unresolved. V lost 5 bases and J 8 bases, leaving 27 bases between the germline ends. Germline loops: CDR1 LNHDA, CDR2 SQIVND (reference sequence). The CDR3 runs 17 residues.

The V call is TRBV7-6, the J call TRBJ2-7, with 11 bases lining up with TRBD1. This CDR3 contains 15 residues. The V segment lost 5 bases and the J segment 3 bases; nucleotides outside the gene matches: 6. Germline CDR1 is SGHVS and CDR2 is FNYEAQ. CDR3 in DNA: TGTGCCAGCAGCGCACCGGGACAGGGGGTCTACGAGCAGTACTTC. Amino acids: CASSAPGQGVYEQYF.

This clone was observed once. The V and J genes are TRBV28 and TRBJ1-5, with 8 nucleotides matching TRBD1. Germline-derived CDR1 and CDR2 are MDHEN and SYDVKM. With V trimmed by 3 bases and J by 2 bases, 9 bases remained unmatched. This CDR3 is built from 17 residues. As DNA, the CDR3 is TGTGCCAGCAGTTTGGTCCAGGGGGCCGGCGGCAATCAGCCCCAGCATTTT. Its protein product is CASSLVQGAGGNQPQHF. Full variable domain (missing parts from reference TRBV28 and TRBJ1-5): DVKVTQSSRYLVKRTGEKVFLECVQDMDHENMFWYRQDPGLGLRLIYFSYDVKMKEKGDIPEGYSVSREKKERFSLILESASTNQTSMYLCASSLVQGAGGNQPQHFGDGTRLSIL.

CDR3 sequence (DNA): TGCGCCAGCAGCCTCCACCGGTCGGACAGGGGGCAGGCTGGCTACACCTTC. Residues: CASSLHRSDRGQAGYTF. The rearrangement joins TRBV4-1 to TRBJ1-2; 11 positions agree with TRBD1. CDR1 is MGHRA and CDR2 is YSYEKL in the germline V gene. There are 17 residues in the CDR3. Trimming removed 4 bases from V and 7 bases from J; junction bases left unmatched: 14.

The chain links TRBV7-6 to TRBJ1-6; D is undetermined. V was pared by 1 base and J by 0 bases, with 7 bases between. In germline, CDR1 is SGHVS, CDR2 FNYEAQ. The CDR3 totals 16 residues. The CDR3 region is CASSLVGSSYNSPLHF. CDR3 in DNA: TGTGCCAGCAGCTTAGTGGGGAGCTCCTATAATTCACCCCTCCACTTT.

V gene TRBV27 combines with J gene TRBJ1-1; 9 bases align to TRBD1. Germline-derived CDR1 and CDR2 are MNHEY and SMNVEV (reference sequence). V trimming: 3 bases; J trimming: 1 base; junction bases outside the gene matches: 6. CDR3 length: 16 residues. The CDR3, as DNA: TGTGCCAGCAGTTTCGGACAGGGGCTACAGAACACTGAAGCTTTCTTT. Translation gives CASSFGQGLQNTEAFF.

The rearrangement uses TRBV19 and TRBJ1-3, with D hard to call. Germline V CDR1 and CDR2: LNHDA, SQIVND (reference sequence). Trimming left V 5 bases short and J 7 bases short, with 9 bases between. CDR3 length: 12 amino acids. This CDR3 is CASSPGVNTIYF. The CDR3 DNA reads TGTGCCAGTAGTCCCGGGGTCAACACCATATATTTT.

V usage is TRBV11-2 and J usage is TRBJ1-6, with D maybe TRBD1 (5 bases). Germline V gives CDR1 SGHAT, CDR2 FQNNGV. V lost 2 bases, J lost 12 bases, and 17 bases lay in between. This CDR3 comprises 15 residues. CDR3 DNA: TGTGCCAGCAGCTTAACGGAGCTCAGGACACGACCCCTCCACTTT. Translation: CASSLTELRTRPLHF.

The chain carries TRBV9 and TRBJ2-2; D may be TRBD2 (6 bases). The CDR3 loop spans 17 amino acids. The ends were cut back, 4 bases at V and 5 bases at J, with 21 bases in the middle. Germline CDR1 SGDLS, CDR2 YYNGEE. CDR3 loop: CASSPRSGGARTGELFF. The CDR3 DNA sequence: TGTGCCAGCAGCCCCAGAAGCGGAGGGGCTCGGACCGGGGAGCTGTTTTTT. The variable domain in full, completed from reference TRBV9 and TRBJ2-2, reads DSGVTQTPKHLITATGQRVTLRCSPRSGDLSVYWYQQSLDQGLQFLIQYYNGEERAKGNILERFSAQQFPDLHSELNLSSLELGDSALYFCASSPRSGGARTGELFFGEGSRLTVL.

The chain is built from TRBV7-9 and TRBJ2-7; 7 nucleotides match TRBD1. The CDR3 is 15 residues long. After removal of 4 bases from V and 3 bases from J, the junction contained 9 bases not matched to a gene. Germline V gene lookup returns CDR1 SEHNR and CDR2 FQNEAQ (reference sequence). The CDR3 protein is CASSWPGQQFYEQYF. DNA for the CDR3: TGTGCCAGCAGCTGGCCGGGACAGCAATTCTACGAGCAGTACTTC. The entire variable domain, with the rest obtained from reference TRBV7-9 and TRBJ2-7, is as follows: DTGVSQNPRHKITKRGQNVTFRCDPISEHNRLYWYRQTLGQGPEFLTYFQNEAQLEKSRLLSDRFSAERPKGSFSTLEIQRTEQGDSAMYLCASSWPGQQFYEQYFGPGTRLTVT.

This rearrangement joins TRBV5-1 to TRBJ2-3, with a weak D call TRBD1 (6 bases). The CDR3 loop spans 14 amino acids. Germline V CDR1 and CDR2: SGHRS, YFSETQ. Trimming left V 5 bases short and J 3 bases short, with 13 bases between. CDR3 protein: CASSSHRETDTQYF. In nucleotides, the CDR3 is TGCGCCAGCAGTTCCCACAGGGAAACAGATACGCAGTATTTT.

This chain joins TRBV5-5 and TRBJ1-1; D perhaps matches TRBD1 (6 bases). Germline V gene data show CDR1 as SGHKS and CDR2 as YYEKEE (reference sequence). V lost 1 base, J lost 1 base, and 11 bases lay in between. The CDR3 contains 15 residues. CDR3 nucleotide sequence: TGTGCCAGCAGCTTGTTCAGGGGCCCGAACACTGAAGCTTTCTTT. It encodes CASSLFRGPNTEAFF.

J is TRBJ2-7 and V is TRBV7-9; the D gene is possibly TRBD1 (6 bases). Germline V gene sequence: CDR1 SEHNR, CDR2 FQNEAQ (reference sequence). Trimming stripped 1 base from V and 2 bases from J, with 6 bases between. The CDR3 totals 13 residues. This CDR3 is CASSLGGPYEQYF. The CDR3, as DNA: TGTGCCAGCAGCTTAGGGGGGCCCTACGAGCAGTACTTC.